This T cell receptor beta chain was identified during a study of shared clonotypes between healthy human individuals (TCRdb year 2020). Turning to the overall study: The cohort comprised a couple of women and a few men aged 18 to 49 years. For each donor, three plates each were used for CD4 naive and CD4 memory, two plates were used for CD8 naive, and one plate was used for CD8 memory. To increase sequencing depth and limit assay-specific biases, TCR repertoire library preparation and sequencing were carried out by different laboratories using diverse techniques. Each donor's leukapheresis produced roughly between roughly 0.85 and 9.5 billion PBMCs. The study deeply sequenced blood TCR repertoires of about five healthy adults to estimate repertoire size and the extent of clonotype sharing between individuals.

Overall study results and their limits: Pairwise subsampling indicated that sequencing depth was expected to affect the degree of clonotype sharing among donors. Sampling was restricted to blood, and TCR repertoires in tissue are likely to differ from TCR repertoires in blood. Rarefaction of sorted-subset datasets indicated incomplete sequencing despite the large sequencing depth. When a few donors were compared, the shared fraction of clonotypes was roughly 5% for naive CD4, roughly 3.3% for naive CD8, more than 2% for memory CD4, and less than 0.5% for memory CD8. The genetic and exposure-history diversity represented was limited by the small number of donors. Higher generation probabilities were observed for clonotypes shared by all four sorted-subset donors than for non-shared clonotypes. Estimated clonotype richness was generally larger for naive than for memory subsets.

The donors were healthy, HIV-negative adults who had no recently reported acute infections or vaccinations. Every donor was a Caucasian adult living in Nashville, Tennessee, USA. CD4+ T cells were enriched by magnetic negative selection, after which naive cells were positively selected on CD45RA and the negative fraction was taken as the memory subset. Blood was collected by leukapheresis, and PBMCs were isolated by Ficoll-Histopaque density gradient centrifugation and then cryopreserved in liquid nitrogen vapor phase. Analytical flow cytometry was used to check the purity and quantity of every magnetically sorted T cell population. From each sorted fraction, genomic DNA was isolated and quantified by UV absorbance on a Nanodrop 2000c. With regard to this clone: The antigen it recognizes is unknown. Per-base quality was not reported, and no clone a single base away is much larger than it.

Using the deep immunoSEQ assay, TCR CDR3 regions were amplified from genomic DNA by multiplex PCR. Genomic DNA extracted from each cell subset was distributed evenly over all wells of several immunoSEQ 96-well plates, and each plate served as one replicate. For sorted subsets, approximately 190 ng of genomic DNA, equivalent to 25,000 to 35,000 T cell genomes, went into each replicate PCR. Purified libraries were measured with a Qubit 3.0 fluorometer, size-checked on a Bioanalyzer 2100, and measured again with the KAPA Library Quantification kit. A separate single-read 150-cycle Illumina NextSeq 550 flow cell was used to sequence each immunoSEQ 96-well plate. The original methods were these. The immunoSEQ output contained only junctional sequences without quality scores, so filtering could not match that applied to full-length reads. Sequences were annotated with PyIR, a Python wrapper for IgBLAST v1.9, and V/J genes and CDR3 were assigned using IMGT germline references. Any read was removed if the V/J assignment was weak (E-value above 1e-6), the CDR3 was missing, or the read contained stop codons, out-of-frame junctions, or ambiguous translated residues. V3J clonotypes were defined as sequences sharing the same inferred V gene, J gene, and CDR3 amino acid sequence. Percentage overlap between repertoires was calculated by dividing the number of shared unique clonotypes by the size of the smaller repertoire. Repertoire richness was assessed with RTK rarefaction, the Chao1 estimator, and Recon v2.1 estimates of unobserved clonotypes. For all TCRbeta clonotypes obtained by the gDNA method from several donors, generation probabilities were computed with OLGA. Drawn from immuneACCESS, this table holds only the in-frame rearrangements with V and J called that TCRdb kept. Clones are partly lost; checked studies trace under half to an unresolved V gene and leave the rest unexplained. V and J calls and clone size are copied from that table; D and trimming were computed from the DNA. Counted in this sample were some 2,000,000 clones; approximately 95% of them appeared once. Together, the top ten hold roughly 0.13% of the sample.

From cysteine to phenylalanine, the CDR3 is 17 amino acids long. Solely the CDR3 DNA is kept, with 51 bases framed from the first base. CDR1 and CDR2 are drawn from the germline V gene: SGHVS, FQNEAQ. Trimming removed 1 base from V and 0 bases from J, leaving 15 bases between the germline ends. The sequenced sample was naive CD4+ T cells sorted from blood. The sample's cell subset or site label, in plain terms: CD45RA+ positively selected. This TCR derives from a young man in good health. The receptor chain draws on TRBV7-8 and TRBJ1-1; TRBD1 is possibly the D segment (6 matching bases). The DNA reads as follows: TGTGCCAGCAGCTTAGGTGGTTTGGGGGCCCTGAACACTGAAGCTTTCTTT. This codes for CASSLGGLGALNTEAFF.